These 13 T cell receptor beta chains were sequenced from one sample in a study of T-cell reconstitution after alpha-beta-depleted transplantation in children. Unique molecular identifiers tagged the TCRbeta library. Each CDR3 protein gets one entry after TCRdb re-called the PCR reads with MiXCR. The sample includes roughly 250,000 distinct CDR3 sequences, approximately 8% of them seen just once. The source material was PBMCs, mostly from graft donor cells, sampled 180 days after TCRalphabeta/CD19-depleted stem cell transplant. The receptor set was obtained from a male patient between 10 and 17 years old who had a stem cell transplant for acute lymphoblastic leukemia, so the T cells may come from the graft donor.

There are many counts of this clonotype. The rearrangement links TRBV20-1 to TRBJ1-2; no reliable D call. The germline V gene has CDR1 DFQATT and CDR2 SNEGSKA (reference sequence). V was trimmed by 4 bases and J by 5 bases, leaving 11 bases between them. The length of the CDR3 is 12 residues. CDR3 nucleotide sequence: TGCAGTGCTAACCTGGACTTTTATGGCTACACCTTC. It translates to CSANLDFYGYTF.

A few counts support this clonotype. The CDR3 nucleotides read TGTGCCAGTAGTGGAAACAGGGGAATGGTCGGGCAGTTCTTC. As protein: CASSGNRGMVGQFF. The gene calls are TRBV19 and TRBJ2-1, with 7 bases that match TRBD1. The CDR3 spans 14 residues. Germline CDR1 and CDR2: LNHDA and SQIVND (reference sequence). Trimming cost V 5 bases and J 12 bases; bases outside gene matches: 13.

This clonotype was counted at least ten times. This sequence joins TRBV10-3 and TRBJ1-1, with D unresolved. Germline-derived CDR1 and CDR2 are ENHRY and SYGVKD. V lost 2 bases, J lost 3 bases, and 13 bases lay in between. CDR3 size: 15 residues. In DNA, the CDR3 is TGTGCCATCAGTGAGCCGTACTCTTCGGACACTGAAGCTTTCTTT. This translates into CAISEPYSSDTEAFF.

This clonotype was counted between two and nine times. The rearrangement links TRBV3-1 to TRBJ1-3; D is ambiguous. Germline lookup yields CDR1 LGHDT and CDR2 YNNKEL (reference sequence). Trimming shortened V by 3 bases and J by 1 base, and 7 bases separated the two germline ends. CDR3 length: 14 amino acids. The CDR3 DNA reads as TGTGCCAGCAGCCACGGGCCTTCTGGAAACACCATATATTTT. Encoded protein: CASSHGPSGNTIYF. Variable domain in full (rest from reference TRBV3-1 and TRBJ1-3): DTAVSQTPKYLVTQMGNDKSIKCEQNLGHDTMYWYKQDSKKFLKIMFSYNNKELIINETVPNRFSPKSPDKAHLNLHINSLELGDSAVYFCASSHGPSGNTIYFGEGSWLTVV.

Regarding this clonotype: A much larger clone is a single base away; this may be a read error. The CDR3 DNA sequence: TGTGCCAGCAGTCCGGATGGGGGAGATATGCAGTATTTT. Translating it yields CASSPDGGDMQYF. The V and J genes are TRBV12-3 or TRBV12-4 and TRBJ2-3; D might be TRBD1 or TRBD2, each matching 5 bases. The CDR3 spans 13 residues.

In its sample, this clonotype was seen a few times. The rearrangement links TRBV10-3 to TRBJ1-1; D gene unclear. The germline gives CDR1 ENHRY, CDR2 SYGVKD. The CDR3 has 16 residues. Trimming removed 4 bases at V and 4 bases at J, with 19 bases between. The CDR3 region has the DNA TGTGCCATCAGTGCCTTTCGGACTTCTAGGGTCACTGAAGCTTTCTTT. It is translated as CAISAFRTSRVTEAFF.

V gene TRBV5-6 combines with J gene TRBJ1-1; 10 positions agree with TRBD1. CDR1 SGHDT and CDR2 YYEEEE come from the germline V gene. Trimming removed 1 base from V and 12 bases from J; junction bases left unmatched: 6. The CDR3 totals 13 residues. The CDR3 nucleotides read TGTGCCAGCAGCTTGACCGGGACAGGGGTGACTTTCTTT. It codes for CASSLTGTGVTFF.

This clonotype was seen ten or more times. The rearrangement joins TRBV20-1 to TRBJ2-7, with D hard to call. Looked up from germline, CDR1 is DFQATT and CDR2 is SNEGSKA (reference sequence). Trimming removed 3 bases from V and 1 base from J, with 7 bases in between. This CDR3 contains 12 residues. The CDR3 sequence is CSARTRSYEQYF. CDR3 nucleotides: TGCAGTGCTAGGACGAGATCCTACGAGCAGTACTTC.

This clonotype was picked up many times. This chain links TRBV25-1 with TRBJ2-6; no reliable D call. The ends were cut back, 8 bases at V and 3 bases at J, with 5 bases in the middle. Germline V gene data show CDR1 as MGHDK and CDR2 as SYGVNS. The CDR3 spans 12 residues. The CDR3 DNA is TGTGCCAGCCGGGTTGGGGCCAACGTCCTGACTTTC. Translation gives CASRVGANVLTF.

Remarks on this clonotype: A single base separates this from a much larger clone, so it may be a read error. The V gene is TRBV7-8, the J gene TRBJ1-6; D is perhaps TRBD1 (6 bases). The V gene's germline CDR1 is SGHVS and CDR2 FQNEAQ. This CDR3 is built from 14 residues. The CDR3 DNA reads TGTACCAGCAGCTACAGGGAGGTGGGTTCACCCCTCCACTTT. Translation: CTSSYREVGSPLHF.

A word on this clonotype: This may come from a read error, since a much larger clone is one base off. The chain is built from TRBV5-1 and TRBJ2-5; D may be TRBD1 (6 bases). This CDR3 has 14 residues. CDR1 is SGHRS and CDR2 is YFSETQ in the germline V gene. CDR3 in amino acids: CASSAQDRQDTQYF. As DNA, the CDR3 is TGCGCCAGCAGCGCACAGGACAGACAAGACACCCAGTACTTC.

This clonotype was recorded many times. The rearrangement uses TRBV29-1 and TRBJ2-5, with a tentative D call TRBD1 (6 bases). The CDR3 is made up of 12 amino acids. Trimming pared 5 bases from V and 4 bases from J, leaving 11 bases between. CDR1 and CDR2 from the germline V gene are SQVTM and ANQGSEA. CDR3 coding DNA: TGCAGCGTTACAGGGCACACAGAGACCCAGTACTTC. Translated, it gives CSVTGHTETQYF.

This clonotype was counted only a few times. The V gene is TRBV7-3, the J gene TRBJ1-5; D call uncertain. The CDR3 consists of 16 residues. The germline V gene has CDR1 SGHTA and CDR2 FQGTGA. Between the trimmed V and J ends, which lost 5 bases and 0 bases, there was a span of 14 bases. CDR3 protein: CASSRTDGHSNQPQHF. As DNA, the CDR3 is TGTGCCAGCAGCCGTACGGACGGTCATAGCAATCAGCCCCAGCATTTT.